This T cell receptor beta chain was recorded in a study of patients and donors after allogeneic stem cell transplantation (dated by TCRdb to about 2020). The CDR3 holds 15 amino acids from the cysteine to the phenylalanine. The retained sequence is limited to the CDR3, 45 bases, with the frame set at the first base. CDR1 and CDR2 are drawn from the germline V gene (reference sequence): DFQATT, SNEGSKA. Between the V and J ends, shortened by 6 bases and 0 bases respectively, the junction contains 17 bases. This clonotype was counted between two and nine times. The target of this receptor is not known. Within one base of it there is no much larger clone, and no base qualities were kept. The library was prepared using RT-PCR. The reads were generated on a NextSeq 550. TCRdb reprocessing: public reads trimmed at Q25 with fastp, clones called with MiXCR, in-frame beta chains kept. Rows with a matching CDR3 protein are joined into one entry that keeps the most common DNA and genes. This sample has about 160,000 distinct CDR3 sequences in its table, and 24% of those were observed once. Of the sample, roughly 26% falls within the top ten clones.

The specimen sequenced was blood, either unsorted or a sorted T cell fraction (not recorded which). The chain joins TRBV20-1 to TRBJ1-1; a confident D gene designation cannot be given. The TCR originated in a human donor who was either an allogeneic HSCT recipient or a stem cell or donor lymphocyte infusion donor (not recorded which). It is not recorded whose cells these are; they may come from a transplant donor. The CDR3 amino acid sequence is: CSATISATLNTEAFF. The nucleotide sequence is TGCAGTGCCACGATTTCCGCGACGTTGAACACTGAAGCTTTCTTT.